This paragraph reports one TCR beta chain. Its target is not known. The data were obtained in a study of PD-1 blockade in classical Hodgkin lymphoma. The study, taken as a whole, reports: While CD8+ TCR diversity did not rise significantly by C4D1, CD4+ TCR diversity did. For complete responders, baseline diversity was comparable to that of newly diagnosed patients. Newly diagnosed patients were reported to exhibit reduced baseline TCR diversity relative to healthy donors.

TCRdb's table, derived via immunoSEQ multiplex PCR, lists solely in-frame clones and lacks some. The table records tens of thousands of clones, about 89% of them present only once. Time point of the sample: cycle 4 day 1 (C4D1), after 5 to 7 weeks of nivolumab. Exposure to brentuximab vedotin varied, and each patient had relapsed following autologous stem cell transplantation. Source: peripheral blood mononuclear cells (PBMCs), taken before the fourth cycle of nivolumab. This TCR came from a human donor with classical Hodgkin lymphoma.

The CDR3 coding sequence is TGTGCCTGGAGTGCCCCAAGGGGCTGGCCCGGGGAGCTGTTTTTT. This translates into CAWSAPRGWPGELFF. The genes are TRBV30 and TRBJ2-2; TRBD1 is a possible D gene (5 bases). The CDR3 extends over 15 amino acids. Germline V gene sequence: CDR1 GTSNPN, CDR2 SVGIG (reference sequence). Trimming shortened V by 1 base and J by 6 bases, and 15 bases separated the two germline ends.